Described below is a single TCR beta chain sequence and its context. The data are from a study of T cell changes during pregnancy in multiple sclerosis. The assay was immunoSEQ multiplex PCR, and TCRdb's table has in-frame clones only and misses some. The table shows around 56,000 clones, with around 93% occurring only once. The CDR3 contains 15 residues. Per the germline V gene, CDR1 is LNHNV and CDR2 is YYDKDF (reference sequence). Deletions cut 1 base from V and 7 bases from J, with 16 bases between. The chain has TRBV15 and TRBJ1-2, with a tentative D call TRBD1 (5 bases). The clonotype comes from a female donor with multiple sclerosis, enrolled in a pregnancy study. The specimen was CD4+ T cells from peripheral blood mononuclear cells, collected in the first trimester of pregnancy. The chain's CDR3 is CATSRGQPPRFGYTF. The DNA of the CDR3 is TGTGCCACCAGCAGAGGACAGCCGCCACGATTTGGCTACACCTTC.